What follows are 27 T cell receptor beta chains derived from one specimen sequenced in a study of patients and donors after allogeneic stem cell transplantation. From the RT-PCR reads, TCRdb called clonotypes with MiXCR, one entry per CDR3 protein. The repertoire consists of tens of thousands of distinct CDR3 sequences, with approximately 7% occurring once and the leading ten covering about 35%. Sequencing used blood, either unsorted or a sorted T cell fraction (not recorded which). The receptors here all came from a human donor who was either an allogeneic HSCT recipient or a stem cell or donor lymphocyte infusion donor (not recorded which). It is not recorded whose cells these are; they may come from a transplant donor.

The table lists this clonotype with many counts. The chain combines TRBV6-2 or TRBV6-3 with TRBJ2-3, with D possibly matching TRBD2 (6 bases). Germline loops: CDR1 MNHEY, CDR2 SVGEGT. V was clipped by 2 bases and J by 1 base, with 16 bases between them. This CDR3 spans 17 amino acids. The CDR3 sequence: CASSYPLSDYRTDTQYF. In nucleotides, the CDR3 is TGTGCCAGCAGTTACCCTCTATCGGACTACCGCACAGATACGCAGTATTTT.

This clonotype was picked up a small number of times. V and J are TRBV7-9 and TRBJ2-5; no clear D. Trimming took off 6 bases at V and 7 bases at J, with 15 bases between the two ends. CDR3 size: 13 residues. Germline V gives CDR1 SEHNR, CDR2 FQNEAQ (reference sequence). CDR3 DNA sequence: TGTGCCAGCAGTGGCCCCCTGGCGCGGACCCAGTACTTC. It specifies CASSGPLARTQYF.

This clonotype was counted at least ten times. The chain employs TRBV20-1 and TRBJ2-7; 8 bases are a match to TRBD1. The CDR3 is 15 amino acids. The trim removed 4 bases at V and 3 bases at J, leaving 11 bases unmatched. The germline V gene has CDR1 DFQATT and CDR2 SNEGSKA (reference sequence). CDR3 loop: CSANSGQEISYEQYF. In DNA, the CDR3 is TGCAGTGCTAATTCGGGACAGGAGATAAGCTACGAGCAGTACTTC.

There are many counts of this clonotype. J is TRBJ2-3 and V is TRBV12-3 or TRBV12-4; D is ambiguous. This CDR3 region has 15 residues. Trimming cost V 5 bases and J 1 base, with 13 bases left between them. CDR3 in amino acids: CASSPFGGGTDTQYF. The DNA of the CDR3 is TGTGCCAGCAGTCCCTTCGGTGGGGGCACAGATACGCAGTATTTT.

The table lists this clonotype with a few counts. DNA of the CDR3: TGTGCCAGCAGCTCTCGACAGACACCCGACACAGATACGCAGTATTTT. It translates to CASSSRQTPDTDTQYF. The chain combines TRBV11-3 with TRBJ2-3, with TRBD1 as a possible D gene (5 bases). V was shortened by 4 bases and J by 2 bases, with 16 bases between the two germline ends. Per germline, CDR1 SGHNT and CDR2 YENEEA. The CDR3 runs 16 residues.

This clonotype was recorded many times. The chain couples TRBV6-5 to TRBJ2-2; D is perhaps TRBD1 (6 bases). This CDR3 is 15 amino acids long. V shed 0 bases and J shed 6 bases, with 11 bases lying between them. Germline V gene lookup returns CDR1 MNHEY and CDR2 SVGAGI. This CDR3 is CASSYSGAGSGELFF. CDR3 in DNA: TGTGCCAGCAGTTACTCGGGGGCTGGGTCCGGGGAGCTGTTTTTT.

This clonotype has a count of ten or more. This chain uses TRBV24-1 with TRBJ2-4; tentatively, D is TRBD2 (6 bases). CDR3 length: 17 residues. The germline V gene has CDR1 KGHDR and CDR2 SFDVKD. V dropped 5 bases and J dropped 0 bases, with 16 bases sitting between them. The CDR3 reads CATSGGGGEQAKNIQYF. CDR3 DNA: TGTGCCACCAGTGGTGGGGGAGGTGAGCAAGCCAAAAACATTCAGTACTTC.

CDR3 sequence: CASSGRGTGSNQPQHF. The CDR3 DNA reads as TGTGCCAGCAGTGGCAGGGGGACAGGGAGCAATCAGCCCCAGCATTTT. The chain has TRBV2 and TRBJ1-5; 9 bases are a match to TRBD1. Trimming took 4 bases from V and 1 from J; bases not matched to a gene: 5. Germline V CDR1 and CDR2: SNHLY, FYNNEI. This CDR3 spans 16 amino acids.

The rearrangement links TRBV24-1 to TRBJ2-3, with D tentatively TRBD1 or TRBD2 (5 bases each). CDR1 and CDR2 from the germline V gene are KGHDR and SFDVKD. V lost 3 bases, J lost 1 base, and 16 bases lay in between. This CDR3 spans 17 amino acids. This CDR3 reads CATSDAGRLGGTDTQYF. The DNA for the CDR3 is TGTGCCACCAGTGATGCGGGCCGTCTGGGGGGCACAGATACGCAGTATTTT.

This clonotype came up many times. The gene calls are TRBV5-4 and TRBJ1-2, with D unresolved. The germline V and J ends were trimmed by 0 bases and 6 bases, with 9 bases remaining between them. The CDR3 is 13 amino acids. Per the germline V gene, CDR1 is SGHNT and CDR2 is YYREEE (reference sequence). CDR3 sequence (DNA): TGTGCCAGCAGCTTGGTGGGTGAACATGGCTACACCTTC. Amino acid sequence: CASSLVGEHGYTF.

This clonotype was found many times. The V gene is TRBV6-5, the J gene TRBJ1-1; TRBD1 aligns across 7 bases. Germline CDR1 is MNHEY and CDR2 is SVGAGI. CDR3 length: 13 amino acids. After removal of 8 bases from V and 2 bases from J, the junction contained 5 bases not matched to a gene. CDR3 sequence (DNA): TGTGCCAGCGGGGGGACAGTAAACACTGAAGCTTTCTTT. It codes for CASGGTVNTEAFF.

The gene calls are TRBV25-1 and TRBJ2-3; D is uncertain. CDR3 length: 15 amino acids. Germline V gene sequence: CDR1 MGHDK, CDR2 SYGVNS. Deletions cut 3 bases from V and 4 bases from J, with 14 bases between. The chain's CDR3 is CASSDWARQSDTQYF. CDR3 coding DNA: TGTGCCAGCAGTGATTGGGCCCGCCAGTCAGATACGCAGTATTTT.

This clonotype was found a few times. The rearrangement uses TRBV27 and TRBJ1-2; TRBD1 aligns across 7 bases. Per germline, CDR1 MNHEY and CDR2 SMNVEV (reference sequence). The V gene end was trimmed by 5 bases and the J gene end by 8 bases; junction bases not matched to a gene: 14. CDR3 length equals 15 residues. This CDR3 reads CASSPGTAGVRGYTF. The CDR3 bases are TGTGCCAGCAGTCCCGGGACAGCGGGGGTAAGAGGCTACACCTTC.

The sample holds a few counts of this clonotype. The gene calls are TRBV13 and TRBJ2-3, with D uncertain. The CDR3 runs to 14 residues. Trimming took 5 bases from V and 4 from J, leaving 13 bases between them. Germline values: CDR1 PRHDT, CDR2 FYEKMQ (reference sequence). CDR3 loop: CASSHALGPDTQYF. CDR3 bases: TGTGCCAGCAGCCACGCCCTGGGCCCAGATACGCAGTATTTT. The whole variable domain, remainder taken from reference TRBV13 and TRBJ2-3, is AAGVIQSPRHLIKEKRETATLKCYPIPRHDTVYWYQQGPGQDPQFLISFYEKMQSDKGSIPDRFSAQQFSDYHSELNMSSLELGDSALYFCASSHALGPDTQYFGPGTRLTVL.

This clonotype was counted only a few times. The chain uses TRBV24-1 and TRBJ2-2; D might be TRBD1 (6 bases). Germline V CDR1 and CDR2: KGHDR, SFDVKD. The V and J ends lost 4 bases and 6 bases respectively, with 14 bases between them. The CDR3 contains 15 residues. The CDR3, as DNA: TGTGCCACCAGTGACGCTTACAGGGCTCCCGGGGAGCTGTTTTTT. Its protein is CATSDAYRAPGELFF.

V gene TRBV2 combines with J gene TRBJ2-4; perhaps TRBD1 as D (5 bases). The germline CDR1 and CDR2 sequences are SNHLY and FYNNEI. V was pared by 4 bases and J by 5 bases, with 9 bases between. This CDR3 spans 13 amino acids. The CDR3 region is CASSAQGENIQYF. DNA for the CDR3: TGTGCCAGCAGTGCACAAGGGGAAAACATTCAGTACTTC.

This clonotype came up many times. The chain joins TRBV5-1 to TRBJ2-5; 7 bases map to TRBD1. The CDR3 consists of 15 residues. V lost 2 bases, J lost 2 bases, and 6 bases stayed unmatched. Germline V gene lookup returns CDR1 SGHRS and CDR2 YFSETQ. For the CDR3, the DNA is TGCGCCAGCAGCTTTTCCGGGACAGCACAAGAGACCCAGTACTTC. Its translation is CASSFSGTAQETQYF.

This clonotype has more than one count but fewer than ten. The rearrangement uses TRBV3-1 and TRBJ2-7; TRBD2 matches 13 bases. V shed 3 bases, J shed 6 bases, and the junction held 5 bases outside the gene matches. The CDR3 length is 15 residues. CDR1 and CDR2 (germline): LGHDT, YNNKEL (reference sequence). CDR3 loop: CASSHLLAGGAEQYF. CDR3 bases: TGTGCCAGCAGCCACCTACTAGCGGGGGGGGCCGAGCAGTACTTC.

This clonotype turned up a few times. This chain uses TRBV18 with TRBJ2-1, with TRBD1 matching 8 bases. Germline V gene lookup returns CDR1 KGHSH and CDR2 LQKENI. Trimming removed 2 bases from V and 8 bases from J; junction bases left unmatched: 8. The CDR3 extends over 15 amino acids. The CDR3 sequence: CASSPFQGAQDEQFF. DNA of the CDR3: TGTGCCAGCTCACCATTTCAGGGGGCGCAGGATGAGCAGTTCTTC.

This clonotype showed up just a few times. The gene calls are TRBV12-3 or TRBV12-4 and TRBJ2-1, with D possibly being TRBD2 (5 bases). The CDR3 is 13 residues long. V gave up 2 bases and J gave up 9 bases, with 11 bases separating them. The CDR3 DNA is TGTGCCAGCAGTTTATACGGGATGGGTGAGCAGTTCTTC. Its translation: CASSLYGMGEQFF.

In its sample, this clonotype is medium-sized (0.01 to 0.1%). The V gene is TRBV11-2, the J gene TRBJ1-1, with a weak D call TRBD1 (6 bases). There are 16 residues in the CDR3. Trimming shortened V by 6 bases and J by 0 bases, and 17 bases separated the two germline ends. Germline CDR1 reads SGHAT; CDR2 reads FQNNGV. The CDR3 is CASRPSPGTMNTEAFF. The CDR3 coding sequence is TGTGCCAGCAGACCGTCCCCCGGGACAATGAACACTGAAGCTTTCTTT. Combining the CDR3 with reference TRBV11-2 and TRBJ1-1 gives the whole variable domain EAGVAQSPRYKIIEKRQSVAFWCNPISGHATLYWYQQILGQGPKLLIQFQNNGVVDDSQLPKDRFSAERLKGVDSTLKIQPAKLEDSAVYLCASRPSPGTMNTEAFFGQGTRLTVV.

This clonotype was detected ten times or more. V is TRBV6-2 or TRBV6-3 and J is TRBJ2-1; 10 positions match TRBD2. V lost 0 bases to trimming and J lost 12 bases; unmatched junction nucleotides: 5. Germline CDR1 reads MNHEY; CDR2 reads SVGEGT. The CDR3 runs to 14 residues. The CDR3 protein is CASSYSLAGAGQFF. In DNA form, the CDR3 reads TGTGCCAGCAGTTACTCTCTAGCGGGAGCGGGGCAGTTCTTC.

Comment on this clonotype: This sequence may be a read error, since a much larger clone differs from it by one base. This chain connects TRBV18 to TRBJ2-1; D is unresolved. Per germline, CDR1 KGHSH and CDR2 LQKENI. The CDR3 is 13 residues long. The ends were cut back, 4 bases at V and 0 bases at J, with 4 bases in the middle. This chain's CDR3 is CASSLTSYNEQFF. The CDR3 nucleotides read TGTGCCAGCTCACTTACCTCCTACAATGAGCAGTTCTTC. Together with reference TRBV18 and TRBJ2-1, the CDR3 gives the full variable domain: NAGVMQNPRHLVRRRGQEARLRCSPMKGHSHVYWYRQLPEEGLKFMVYLQKENIIDESGMPKERFSAEFPKEGPSILRIQQVVRGDSAAYFCASSLTSYNEQFFGPGTRLTVL.

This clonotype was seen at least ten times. CDR3 nucleotide sequence: TGTGCCAGCGGCTGGGGTTACGAGCAGTACTTC. The encoded protein is CASGWGYEQYF. The V and J genes are TRBV7-9 and TRBJ2-7; D not resolved. CDR3 length equals 11 residues. Per germline, CDR1 SEHNR and CDR2 FQNEAQ (reference sequence). V was clipped by 8 bases and J by 4 bases, with 9 bases between them. The full variable domain, in which reference TRBV7-9 and TRBJ2-7 provide the parts outside the CDR3, is DTGVSQNPRHKITKRGQNVTFRCDPISEHNRLYWYRQTLGQGPEFLTYFQNEAQLEKSRLLSDRFSAERPKGSFSTLEIQRTEQGDSAMYLCASGWGYEQYFGPGTRLTVT.

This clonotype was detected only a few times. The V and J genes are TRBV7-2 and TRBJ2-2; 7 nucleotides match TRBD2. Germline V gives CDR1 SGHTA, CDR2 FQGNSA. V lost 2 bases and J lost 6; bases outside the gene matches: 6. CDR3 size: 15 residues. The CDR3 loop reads CASSLRAGVPGELFF. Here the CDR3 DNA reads TGTGCCAGCAGCTTAAGGGCGGGGGTCCCCGGGGAGCTGTTTTTT.

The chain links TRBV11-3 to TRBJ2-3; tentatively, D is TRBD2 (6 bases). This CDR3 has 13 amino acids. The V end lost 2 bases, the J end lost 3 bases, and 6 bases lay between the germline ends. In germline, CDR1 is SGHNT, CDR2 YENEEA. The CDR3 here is CASSLRGTDTQYF. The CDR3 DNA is TGTGCCAGCAGCTTACGGGGGACAGATACGCAGTATTTT.

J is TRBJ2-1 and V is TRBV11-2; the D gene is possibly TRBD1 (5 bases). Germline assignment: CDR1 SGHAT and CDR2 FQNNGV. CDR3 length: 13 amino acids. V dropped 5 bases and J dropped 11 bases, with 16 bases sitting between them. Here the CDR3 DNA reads TGTGCCAGCAGCCCCCCAGTGGGGCTCAAGCAGTTCTTC. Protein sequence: CASSPPVGLKQFF.